The 17 T cell receptor beta chains below were found in one sample sequenced in a study of blood T cell repertoires in COVID-19. Repertoires were generated with immunoSEQ multiplex PCR, while TCRdb's copy carries only in-frame clones and drops some. The profile covers fewer than 450,000 clones, with roughly 88% appearing a single time and approximately 2% taken by the ten largest. The sample taken for sequencing was PBMCs or T cells enriched from blood (not recorded which). All receptors derive from a woman aged 40 to 50 with acute COVID-19.

CDR3 DNA: TGCGCCAGCAGCTTGGGCGGTTTTAGCAGCCACTACGAGCAGTACTTC. This codes for CASSLGGFSSHYEQYF. The gene calls are TRBV5-1 and TRBJ2-7; D call uncertain. V dropped 0 bases and J dropped 3 bases, with 16 bases sitting between them. CDR3 size: 16 residues. CDR1 and CDR2 (germline): SGHRS, YFSETQ.

The DNA for the CDR3 is TGTGCCTGGAGTAGTTGGAGCTCTGGAAACACCATATATTTT. Amino acids: CAWSSWSSGNTIYF. The chain recombines TRBV30 with TRBJ1-3, with D unresolved. V was clipped by 2 bases and J by 0 bases, with 8 bases between them. CDR1 and CDR2 from the germline V gene are GTSNPN and SVGIG (reference sequence). The CDR3 is 14 residues long.

The V gene is TRBV5-4, the J gene TRBJ1-6; no definite D call. This CDR3 spans 13 amino acids. The germline V and J ends were trimmed by 0 bases and 7 bases, with 5 bases remaining between them. Germline CDR1 is SGHNT and CDR2 is YYREEE (reference sequence). The CDR3 sequence is CASSLGENSPLHF. CDR3 DNA: TGTGCCAGCAGCTTGGGAGAAAATTCACCCCTCCACTTT.

The chain has TRBV6-1 and TRBJ1-5; tentatively, D is TRBD1 (6 bases). Germline V gene data show CDR1 as MNHNS and CDR2 as SASEGT. The V and J ends lost 1 base and 3 bases respectively, with 13 bases between them. This CDR3 has 16 residues. The CDR3 DNA sequence: TGTGCCAGCAGTGAAGACAGGGCTCCCTTCAATCAGCCCCAGCATTTT. It yields the protein CASSEDRAPFNQPQHF.

CDR3 residues: CASSQGGRAYGYTF. CDR3 DNA sequence: TGTGCCAGCTCACAGGGAGGGAGGGCCTATGGCTACACCTTC. The J gene is TRBJ1-2, the V gene TRBV18, with D uncertain. The CDR3 covers 14 residues. CDR1 is KGHSH and CDR2 is LQKENI in the germline V gene. V was pared by 4 bases and J by 4 bases, with 13 bases between.

The chain combines TRBV7-6 with TRBJ1-5; possibly TRBD1 for D (5 bases). This CDR3 contains 15 residues. V was trimmed by 2 bases and J by 3 bases, leaving 11 bases between them. Germline V lookup: CDR1 SGHVS, CDR2 FNYEAQ. Here the CDR3 DNA reads TGTGCCAGCAGCTTAAGGCAGGGCATCAATCAGCCCCAGCATTTT. It encodes CASSLRQGINQPQHF.

The gene calls are TRBV19 and TRBJ1-2; 10 bases match TRBD1. Looked up from germline, CDR1 is LNHDA and CDR2 is SQIVND (reference sequence). The V segment lost 3 bases and the J segment 6 bases; nucleotides outside the gene matches: 7. This CDR3 contains 15 residues. The chain's CDR3 is CASSIPGQGFNGYTF. CDR3 nucleotides: TGTGCCAGTAGTATTCCGGGACAGGGGTTTAATGGCTACACCTTC.

V and J are TRBV2 and TRBJ1-2, with 9 positions matching TRBD1. Germline-derived CDR1 and CDR2 are SNHLY and FYNNEI. The CDR3 totals 15 residues. The ends lost 6 bases at V and 7 bases at J; junction bases unmatched: 12. The CDR3 loop is CASRVEGQGFRGYTF. DNA for the CDR3: TGTGCCAGCAGGGTTGAAGGACAGGGGTTCCGTGGCTACACCTTC.

V is TRBV3-1 (or the pseudogene TRBV3-2) and J is TRBJ2-7; 9 nucleotides agree with TRBD1. CDR1 and CDR2 (germline): LGHDT, YNNKEL (reference sequence). Germline trimming cut 1 base from V and 3 bases from J; bases unmatched to any gene: 4. This CDR3 comprises 15 residues. In nucleotides, the CDR3 is TGTGCCAGCAGCCAAGGCACAGGGGGCTACTACGAGCAGTACTTC. As protein: CASSQGTGGYYEQYF.

This clone came up a few times. This chain uses TRBV27 with TRBJ2-1, with D perhaps matching TRBD2 (5 bases). The CDR3 runs to 16 residues. Germline loops: CDR1 MNHEY, CDR2 SMNVEV (reference sequence). The V end was cut by 0 bases, the J end by 4 bases, with 13 bases between. The CDR3 sequence: CASSLSRVREYNEQFF. The CDR3 region has the DNA TGTGCCAGCAGTTTATCGCGGGTACGCGAATACAATGAGCAGTTCTTC.

The sample holds one count of this clone. The chain couples TRBV6-2 or TRBV6-3 to TRBJ2-7, with 7 bases fitting TRBD1. The CDR3 has 11 amino acids. The germline V gene encodes CDR1 MNHEY and CDR2 SVGEGT. With V trimmed by 4 bases and J by 10 bases, 4 bases remained unmatched. The CDR3 DNA reads TGTGCCAGCAGTTCGAAGGGGGCCCAGTACTTC. Translating gives CASSSKGAQYF.

The J gene is TRBJ1-1, the V gene TRBV5-4; 7 positions match TRBD1. J gave up 1 base and V 5 bases, and 5 bases lay outside the gene matches. The CDR3 spans 14 residues. Germline values: CDR1 SGHNT, CDR2 YYREEE (reference sequence). The CDR3 nucleotides read TGTGCCAGCAGTCGGCGACAGGGGAACACTGAAGCTTTCTTT. Translating gives CASSRRQGNTEAFF.

The J gene is TRBJ1-2, the V gene TRBV4-1; 12 positions match TRBD1. The CDR3 is made up of 14 amino acids. CDR1 and CDR2 from the germline V gene are MGHRA and YSYEKL. The trim removed 4 bases at V and 8 bases at J, leaving 5 bases unmatched. The CDR3 bases are TGCGCCAGCAGCCCCGGGACAGGGGGCGGAGGCTACACCTTC. Amino acid sequence: CASSPGTGGGGYTF.

There are a few counts of this clone. The chain employs TRBV6-1 and TRBJ1-2, with 10 positions matching TRBD1. Looked up from germline, CDR1 is MNHNS and CDR2 is SASEGT. The CDR3 totals 16 residues. J lost 6 bases, V lost 4 bases, and 11 bases had no gene match. As DNA, the CDR3 is TGTGCCAGCAGTGGGCTTACCGGGACAGGGGCTGATGGCTACACCTTC. Protein sequence: CASSGLTGTGADGYTF.

The rearrangement joins TRBV7-2 to TRBJ2-5, with TRBD1 as a possible D gene (5 bases). V lost 2 bases and J lost 4, with 8 bases in between. The CDR3 runs to 13 residues. Germline values: CDR1 SGHTA, CDR2 FQGNSA. The CDR3 loop is CASSLPGSETQYF. For the CDR3, the DNA is TGTGCCAGCAGCTTACCAGGGTCAGAGACCCAGTACTTC.

The chain has TRBV30 and TRBJ1-2; 8 nucleotides line up with TRBD1. Germline CDR1 and CDR2: GTSNPN and SVGIG (reference sequence). V lost 2 bases, J lost 4 bases, and 3 bases stayed unmatched. CDR3 length: 13 amino acids. In DNA, the CDR3 is TGTGCCTGGAGTCCAGGGGGCCTCTATGGCTACACCTTC. Protein: CAWSPGGLYGYTF.

The chain combines TRBV5-1 with TRBJ1-2; no clear D gene. In germline, CDR1 is SGHRS, CDR2 YFSETQ. With 1 base removed from V and 4 bases from J, the gap between germline ends came to 14 bases. The CDR3 spans 15 residues. This chain's CDR3 is CASSLWAAPLYGYTF. CDR3 in DNA: TGCGCCAGCAGCTTGTGGGCAGCTCCCCTCTATGGCTACACCTTC.